Below are 11 T cell receptor beta chains sequenced from a single sample in a study of blood T cells in healthy people across ages. For the second PCR, which ran for about 7 to 11 cycles, a sample-barcoded 5' primer and a J-beta primer mix were used. MiXCR, run by TCRdb on the 5' RACE reads, gives a single entry per CDR3 protein. The table includes 1 million to 1.2 million distinct CDR3 sequences, about two fifths detected once. The specimen sequenced was blood. These receptors were obtained from a man aged 18 to 30 in good health.

This chain links TRBV20-1 with TRBJ1-1; D might be TRBD1 (6 bases). The V gene lost 6 bases and the J gene lost 3 bases, with 14 bases spanning the gap. This CDR3 has 13 amino acids. Germline V lookup: CDR1 DFQATT, CDR2 SNEGSKA (reference sequence). CDR3 coding DNA: TGCAGTGCCCCGGACAGATCATACACTGAAGCTTTCTTT. It yields the protein CSAPDRSYTEAFF.

The chain combines TRBV19 with TRBJ1-1, with D unresolved. CDR3 size: 14 residues. Trimming took 6 bases from V and 3 from J, leaving 14 bases between them. Germline V CDR1 and CDR2: LNHDA, SQIVND (reference sequence). The CDR3 bases are TGTGCCAGTAGATCCGAGGCAGCGGACACTGAAGCTTTCTTT. Its translation is CASRSEAADTEAFF.

This clonotype was detected only a few times. The V and J genes are TRBV6-2 or TRBV6-3 and TRBJ2-1; the D gene could be TRBD1 or TRBD2 (5 bases each). Trimming removed 2 bases from V and 14 bases from J, with 16 bases in between. Germline lookup yields CDR1 MNHEY and CDR2 SVGEGT. The CDR3 runs 13 residues. As DNA, the CDR3 is TGTGCCAGCAGTTACAAACTTGGGACGGAGAAGTTCTTC. As protein: CASSYKLGTEKFF.

The chain employs TRBV18 and TRBJ1-1; no reliable D call. Looked up from germline, CDR1 is KGHSH and CDR2 is LQKENI. This CDR3 is built from 13 residues. V lost 8 bases, J lost 1 base, and 11 bases lay in between. The CDR3 here is CASRVDPNTEAFF. Written as DNA, the CDR3 is TGTGCCAGCCGTGTAGACCCGAACACTGAAGCTTTCTTT.

The rearrangement joins TRBV20-1 to TRBJ1-3, with D possibly being TRBD1 (5 bases). V dropped 3 bases and J dropped 0 bases, with 9 bases sitting between them. Germline loops: CDR1 DFQATT, CDR2 SNEGSKA (reference sequence). This CDR3 is 14 amino acids long. This chain's CDR3 is CSARQGASGNTIYF. The CDR3 coding sequence is TGCAGTGCTAGGCAGGGTGCCTCTGGAAACACCATATATTTT.

This clonotype turned up a few times. The V call is TRBV29-1, the J call TRBJ2-1; 10 nucleotides line up with TRBD2. The CDR3 covers 12 residues. The V gene's germline CDR1 is SQVTM and CDR2 ANQGSEA. V lost 8 bases, J lost 15 bases, and 13 bases stayed unmatched. CDR3 sequence (DNA): TGCAGCATCCCCCTAGCGGGGGATCAGCGGTTCTTC. Its protein is CSIPLAGDQRFF.

V usage is TRBV6-1 and J usage is TRBJ1-3; D call uncertain. V was clipped by 2 bases and J by 1 base, with 6 bases between them. The length of the CDR3 is 14 residues. Germline V lookup: CDR1 MNHNS, CDR2 SASEGT. This chain's CDR3 is CASSELGSGNTIYF. CDR3 DNA sequence: TGTGCCAGCAGTGAATTAGGATCTGGAAACACCATATATTTT.

This clonotype was detected only once. The chain joins TRBV21-1 to TRBJ1-5; whether TRBD1, the table's D call, matches the DNA was not checked. TRBV21-1 is a known pseudogene. The CDR3 covers 15 residues. CDR3 DNA sequence: TGTGCCAGCAGCAAAGTAGGACAGCCGAATCAGCCCCAGCATTTT. This codes for CASSKVGQPNQPQHF.

Notes on this clonotype: A read error may be the cause here, since a much bigger clone is one base away. The rearrangement links TRBV29-1 to TRBJ2-7, with 12 nucleotides matching TRBD2. This CDR3 contains 17 residues. Germline V gene data show CDR1 as SQVTM and CDR2 as ANQGSEA. The junction had 14 bases not matched to a gene; V was cut back by 1 base and J by 7 bases. CDR3 nucleotide sequence: TGCAGCGTTGAAGGCCTGACTAGCGGGGGACCCTACAATGAGCAGTACTTC. Encoded protein: CSVEGLTSGGPYNEQYF.

The V gene is TRBV12-3 or TRBV12-4, the J gene TRBJ1-2; 8 positions match TRBD1. The CDR3 is made up of 14 amino acids. The J segment lost 6 bases and the V segment lost 1 base, leaving 4 bases of the junction unmatched. The DNA for the CDR3 is TGTGCCAGCAGTTTAGGGACAGGGAGGGATGGCTACACCTTC. This gives the protein CASSLGTGRDGYTF.

J is TRBJ1-1 and V is TRBV5-1; tentatively, D is TRBD1 (5 bases). This CDR3 has 15 residues. The germline V and J ends were trimmed by 3 bases and 3 bases, with 15 bases remaining between them. The germline gives CDR1 SGHRS, CDR2 YFSETQ. Here the CDR3 DNA reads TGCGCCAGCAGCTCTCGGGGGGATCTTGACACTGAAGCTTTCTTT. This translates into CASSSRGDLDTEAFF.